These 30 T cell receptor beta chains were sequenced from one sample in a study of cytomegalovirus exposure and HLA in healthy donors. The PCR used 60 Vbeta and 13 Jbeta primers. The protocol was immunoSEQ multiplex PCR, while the TCRdb copy is restricted to in-frame clones and leaves out a portion. Here the sample spans around 79,000 clones, 73% being singletons. Sequencing was done on a sample of PBMCs. These receptor sequences come from a middle-aged woman in good health and CMV-seropositive.

Many counts were recorded for this clone. At the DNA level, this CDR3 is encoded by other sequences in the same sample as well. The J gene is TRBJ1-1, the V gene TRBV6-5, with D maybe TRBD1 (5 bases). CDR3 length: 13 residues. Between the trimmed V and J ends, which lost 3 bases and 5 bases, there was a span of 10 bases. Per germline, CDR1 MNHEY and CDR2 SVGAGI. DNA for the CDR3: TGTGCCAGCAGTTATCAGGGAACGACTGAAGCTTTCTTT. This encodes CASSYQGTTEAFF.

V usage is TRBV2 and J usage is TRBJ2-7; tentatively, D is TRBD2 (6 bases). V lost 8 bases, J lost 3 bases, and 11 bases lay in between. Germline V CDR1 and CDR2: SNHLY, FYNNEI. This CDR3 is 12 amino acids long. This chain's CDR3 is CASRGAGYEQYF. In nucleotides, the CDR3 is TGTGCCAGCCGCGGAGCGGGCTACGAGCAGTACTTC.

The count of this clone is one. The chain combines TRBV28 with TRBJ2-7, with 10 bases identical to TRBD2. Germline CDR1 reads MDHEN; CDR2 reads SYDVKM. Germline trimming cut 4 bases from V and 4 bases from J; bases unmatched to any gene: 4. This CDR3 has 14 amino acids. The CDR3 here is CASSWTSGDYEQYF. CDR3 DNA sequence: TGTGCCAGCAGTTGGACTAGCGGCGATTACGAGCAGTACTTC.

V is TRBV28 and J is TRBJ2-7; D may be TRBD1 (5 bases). Germline V lookup: CDR1 MDHEN, CDR2 SYDVKM. CDR3 length equals 13 residues. The V end was cut by 6 bases, the J end by 2 bases, with 11 bases between. In nucleotides, the CDR3 is TGTGCCAGCAGCCGGACAAATGCCTACGAGCAGTACTTC. Protein product: CASSRTNAYEQYF.

This chain uses TRBV5-6 with TRBJ1-3; 7 bases map to TRBD1. The CDR3 runs to 16 residues. V trimming: 3 bases; J trimming: 4 bases; junction bases outside the gene matches: 10. Per germline, CDR1 SGHDT and CDR2 YYEEEE. The CDR3 DNA reads TGTGCCAGCAGCTGGCGCACCGGGACAGTCGGAAACACCATATATTTT. Its translation: CASSWRTGTVGNTIYF.

The V and J genes are TRBV7-9 and TRBJ1-1; D gene ambiguous. V lost 2 bases to trimming and J lost 3 bases, with 13 bases between them. Looked up from germline, CDR1 is SEHNR and CDR2 is FQNEAQ (reference sequence). The CDR3 has 15 amino acids. The CDR3 sequence: CASSLRNRGDTEAFF. The CDR3 DNA sequence: TGTGCCAGCAGCTTAAGGAACCGCGGCGACACTGAAGCTTTCTTT.

The gene calls are TRBV30 and TRBJ1-2; 10 bases fit TRBD1. The germline V gene has CDR1 GTSNPN and CDR2 SVGIG (reference sequence). The CDR3 sequence is 15 residues long. Trimming removed 8 bases from V and 2 bases from J; junction bases left unmatched: 11. CDR3 region: CAGDRGLYSNYGYTF. Written as DNA, the CDR3 is TGTGCCGGTGACAGGGGGCTATACTCGAACTATGGCTACACCTTC.

The V and J genes are TRBV28 and TRBJ1-2, with D perhaps matching TRBD1 (5 bases). The CDR3 loop spans 15 amino acids. CDR1 MDHEN and CDR2 SYDVKM come from the germline V gene. V shed 4 bases and J shed 11 bases, with 23 bases lying between them. The CDR3, as DNA: TGTGCCAGCAGTTGGCAGGGTGGGGTCCCCTCTGGGTACACCTTC. Translating it yields CASSWQGGVPSGYTF.

Only a few counts were recorded for this clone. The chain uses TRBV9 and TRBJ2-1; D unclear. Germline lookup yields CDR1 SGDLS and CDR2 YYNGEE. The CDR3 runs 13 residues. V lost 2 bases to trimming and J lost 3 bases, with 6 bases between them. The CDR3 loop is CASSVQNYNEQFF. The CDR3 DNA sequence: TGTGCCAGCAGCGTCCAAAACTACAATGAGCAGTTCTTC. Full variable domain (outside the CDR3, taken from reference TRBV9 and TRBJ2-1): DSGVTQTPKHLITATGQRVTLRCSPRSGDLSVYWYQQSLDQGLQFLIQYYNGEERAKGNILERFSAQQFPDLHSELNLSSLELGDSALYFCASSVQNYNEQFFGPGTRLTVL.

The chain links TRBV29-1 to TRBJ2-5; 7 bases fit TRBD2. The CDR3 extends over 12 amino acids. Germline CDR1 and CDR2: SQVTM and ANQGSEA. Unmatched junction bases numbered 2, after V lost 4 bases and J lost 3 bases. The CDR3: CSVGLAEETQYF. In DNA form, the CDR3 reads TGCAGCGTTGGGCTAGCGGAAGAGACCCAGTACTTC.

The chain uses TRBV27 and TRBJ2-6; tentative D call: TRBD2 (7 bases). The CDR3 has 20 amino acids. Germline V lookup: CDR1 MNHEY, CDR2 SMNVEV (reference sequence). Trimming removed 0 bases at V and 0 bases at J, with 18 bases between. CDR3 sequence: CASSLSTWGGASSGANVLTF. For the CDR3, the DNA is TGTGCCAGCAGTTTATCAACGTGGGGGGGGGCGAGCTCTGGGGCCAACGTCCTGACTTTC.

This clone was detected a few times. V and J are TRBV7-9 and TRBJ2-3; 8 bases are shared with TRBD2. The V gene's germline CDR1 is SEHNR and CDR2 FQNEAQ (reference sequence). The V gene end was trimmed by 1 base and the J gene end by 7 bases; junction bases not matched to a gene: 7. This CDR3 region has 15 residues. The CDR3 nucleotides are TGTGCCAGCAGCTTAGAAGGGACTAGGATAAATACGCAGTATTTT. Encoded protein: CASSLEGTRINTQYF.

The chain is built from TRBV2 and TRBJ2-3; 9 bases are a match to TRBD2. The CDR3 extends over 17 amino acids. V shed 10 bases and J 3 bases; nucleotides not matched to a gene: 17. The germline V gene has CDR1 SNHLY and CDR2 FYNNEI. CDR3 sequence reads: CATLSPDSGSGTDTQYF. CDR3 coding DNA: TGTGCCACCCTCTCCCCCGATAGCGGGAGCGGGACAGATACGCAGTATTTT. The variable domain in full, completed from reference TRBV2 and TRBJ2-3, reads EPEVTQTPSHQVTQMGQEVILRCVPISNHLYFYWYRQILGQKVEFLVSFYNNEISEKSEIFDDQFSVERPDGSNFTLKIRSTKLEDSAMYFCATLSPDSGSGTDTQYFGPGTRLTVL.

V gene TRBV6-6 combines with J gene TRBJ1-2; D is ambiguous. This CDR3 contains 12 residues. V lost 2 bases and J 5 bases, leaving 6 bases between the germline ends. Per germline, CDR1 MNHNY and CDR2 SVGAGI (reference sequence). CDR3 in DNA: TGTGCCAGCAGTTACGAGAGTTATGGCTACACCTTC. Translating it yields CASSYESYGYTF.

The chain joins TRBV18 to TRBJ2-3; 7 nucleotides match TRBD2. Trimming at V came to 3 bases and at J to 2 bases, leaving 2 bases not matched to a gene. This CDR3 region has 14 residues. CDR1 is KGHSH, CDR2 LQKENI, per germline. CDR3 nucleotide sequence: TGTGCCAGCTCACCCCGGGGGGTCACAGATACGCAGTATTTT. Amino acid sequence: CASSPRGVTDTQYF.

V gene TRBV9 combines with J gene TRBJ2-5; 9 nucleotides line up with TRBD1. This CDR3 has 16 amino acids. CDR1 and CDR2 from the germline V gene are SGDLS and YYNGEE. With V trimmed by 3 bases and J by 2 bases, 8 bases remained unmatched. The CDR3 DNA is TGTGCCAGCAGCGACGGGGGACAGGGCGAACAAGAGACCCAGTACTTC. It encodes CASSDGGQGEQETQYF.

V gene TRBV30 combines with J gene TRBJ1-5; D is unclear. V was cut by 2 bases and J by 3 bases, with 8 bases left in between. This CDR3 spans 13 amino acids. Per the germline V gene, CDR1 is GTSNPN and CDR2 is SVGIG (reference sequence). The CDR3 is CAWSRSHNQPQHF. As DNA, the CDR3 is TGTGCCTGGAGTAGGAGCCACAATCAGCCCCAGCATTTT.

The rearrangement links TRBV7-9 to TRBJ2-7, with a tentative D call TRBD1 (5 bases). Germline V gives CDR1 SEHNR, CDR2 FQNEAQ (reference sequence). Trimming removed 5 bases from V and 1 base from J, with 9 bases in between. There are 13 residues in the CDR3. The DNA for the CDR3 is TGTGCCAGCAGCCCTGGGGCGTCCTACGAGCAGTACTTC. This codes for CASSPGASYEQYF.

The J gene is TRBJ1-5, the V gene TRBV7-6, with 7 bases fitting TRBD1. After removal of 4 bases from V and 2 bases from J, the junction contained 5 bases not matched to a gene. Germline assignment: CDR1 SGHVS and CDR2 FNYEAQ. This CDR3 comprises 15 residues. Here the CDR3 reads CASSSDREGNQPQHF. The CDR3 DNA reads TGTGCCAGCAGCTCCGACAGGGAAGGCAATCAGCCCCAGCATTTT.

The chain employs TRBV6-5 and TRBJ1-4; 8 bases are shared with TRBD1. The germline V gene encodes CDR1 MNHEY and CDR2 SVGAGI. With V trimmed by 2 bases and J by 10 bases, 6 bases remained unmatched. There are 14 residues in the CDR3. The CDR3 DNA reads as TGTGCCAGCAGTTACGCCAGGGGGCGCGGAAAACTGTTTTTT. It is translated as CASSYARGRGKLFF.

The chain's CDR3 is CASSLAAGGTTDTQYF. DNA for the CDR3: TGTGCCAGCAGCTTGGCGGCGGGGGGCACCACAGATACGCAGTATTTT. V usage is TRBV5-4 and J usage is TRBJ2-3; TRBD2 matches at 8 bases. Germline CDR1 and CDR2: SGHNT and YYREEE (reference sequence). The J segment lost 2 bases and the V segment lost 0 bases, leaving 5 bases of the junction unmatched. This CDR3 contains 16 residues.

V and J are TRBV5-1 and TRBJ1-1; D call uncertain. The CDR3 runs 15 residues. V was shortened by 3 bases and J by 9 bases, with 21 bases between the two germline ends. CDR1 and CDR2 from the germline V gene are SGHRS and YFSETQ. The CDR3 DNA follows: TGCGCCAGCAGCTCCGGGGTTGCAAGGGCCCTAAAAGCTTTCTTT. Amino acid sequence: CASSSGVARALKAFF.

V and J are TRBV5-6 and TRBJ2-3; 7 bases line up with TRBD1. This CDR3 region has 14 residues. Looked up from germline, CDR1 is SGHDT and CDR2 is YYEEEE. The V gene end was trimmed by 3 bases and the J gene end by 4 bases; junction bases not matched to a gene: 5. Here the CDR3 DNA reads TGTGCCAGCAGCTATAGACAGGGAGCAGATACGCAGTATTTT. Translation gives CASSYRQGADTQYF.

V and J are TRBV5-1 and TRBJ1-1; no clear D. Trimming took 0 bases from V and 1 from J, leaving 10 bases between them. Germline loops: CDR1 SGHRS, CDR2 YFSETQ. CDR3 size: 15 residues. CDR3 DNA sequence: TGCGCCAGCAGCTTGGCGCGACTCACGAACACTGAAGCTTTCTTT. This translates into CASSLARLTNTEAFF.

This clone was found a few times. The junction shows a germline mismatch at one end, possibly a read error. This chain connects TRBV7-8 to TRBJ2-3; maybe TRBD2 (5 bases). CDR3 length: 19 residues. Germline V gene sequence: CDR1 SGHVS, CDR2 FQNEAQ. The CDR3 DNA is TGTGCCAGCAGCTCCGAACGCAGACACTCCGGCTCTAGCACAGATACTCAGTATTTT. Protein sequence: CASSSERRHSGSSTDTQYF.

The V call is TRBV10-3, the J call TRBJ1-2; 9 bases fit TRBD1. Trimming at V came to 7 bases and at J to 8 bases, leaving 8 bases not matched to a gene. Germline-derived CDR1 and CDR2 are ENHRY and SYGVKD. CDR3 length equals 13 residues. In nucleotides, the CDR3 is TGTGCCATCACCGGGACAGGGATCGAAGGCTACACCTTC. Its protein product is CAITGTGIEGYTF.

This clone appeared a few times. The rearrangement links TRBV2 to TRBJ2-7; TRBD1 aligns across 8 bases. With V trimmed by 5 bases and J by 3 bases, 6 bases remained unmatched. CDR1 is SNHLY and CDR2 is FYNNEI in the germline V gene. The CDR3 consists of 14 residues. The CDR3 is CASSRQGSGYEQYF. The DNA of the CDR3 is TGTGCCAGCAGTAGACAGGGGTCGGGCTACGAGCAGTACTTC.

The chain has TRBV27 and TRBJ2-1; the D gene is possibly TRBD1 (5 bases). The germline gives CDR1 MNHEY, CDR2 SMNVEV (reference sequence). Trimming pared 5 bases from V and 8 bases from J, leaving 16 bases between. This CDR3 is 14 amino acids long. As DNA, the CDR3 is TGTGCCAGCAGTCGGCTTGGGGCCGGCGATGAGCAGTTCTTC. Translated, it gives CASSRLGAGDEQFF.

V gene TRBV6-6 combines with J gene TRBJ2-2; D is unresolved. V lost 6 bases, J lost 0 bases, and 11 bases lay in between. CDR1 and CDR2 from the germline V gene are MNHNY and SVGAGI (reference sequence). The CDR3 totals 15 residues. The CDR3 DNA reads TGTGCCAGCAGCCGAGACACCCCGAACACCGGGGAGCTGTTTTTT. Translation gives CASSRDTPNTGELFF.

The V gene is TRBV30, the J gene TRBJ2-7; TRBD2 might be the D (6 bases). The CDR3 has 12 residues. Germline loops: CDR1 GTSNPN, CDR2 SVGIG (reference sequence). The ends were cut back, 2 bases at V and 7 bases at J, with 12 bases in the middle. CDR3 bases: TGTGCCTGGAGTTACATGGCGGGAGAGCAGTACTTC. Its translation is CAWSYMAGEQYF.